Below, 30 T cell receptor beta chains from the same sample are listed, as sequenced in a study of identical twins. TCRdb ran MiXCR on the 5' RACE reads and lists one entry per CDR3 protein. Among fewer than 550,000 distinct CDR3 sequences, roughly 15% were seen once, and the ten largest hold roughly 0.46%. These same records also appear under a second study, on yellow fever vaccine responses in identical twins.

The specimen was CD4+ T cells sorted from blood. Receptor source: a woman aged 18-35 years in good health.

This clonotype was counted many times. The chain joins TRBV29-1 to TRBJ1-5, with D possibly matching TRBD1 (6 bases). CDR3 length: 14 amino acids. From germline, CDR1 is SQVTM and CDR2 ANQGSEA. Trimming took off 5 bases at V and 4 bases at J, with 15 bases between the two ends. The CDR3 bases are TGCAGCGTTTCCACAGGGATGGAAAATCAGCCCCAGCATTTT. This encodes CSVSTGMENQPQHF.

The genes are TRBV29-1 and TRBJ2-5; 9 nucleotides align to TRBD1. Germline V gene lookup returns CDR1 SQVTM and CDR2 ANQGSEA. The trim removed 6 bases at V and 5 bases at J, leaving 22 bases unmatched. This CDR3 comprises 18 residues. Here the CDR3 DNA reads TGCAGCGTACTCCGGGACAGGGCCCATAGCGTACCAGGGGAGACCCAGTACTTC. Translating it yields CSVLRDRAHSVPGETQYF.

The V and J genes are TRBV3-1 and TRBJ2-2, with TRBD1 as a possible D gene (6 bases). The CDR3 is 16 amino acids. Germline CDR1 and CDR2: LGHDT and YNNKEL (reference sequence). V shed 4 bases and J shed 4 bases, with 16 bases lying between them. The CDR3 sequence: CASSPGLQGLTGELFF. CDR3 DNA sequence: TGTGCCAGCAGCCCGGGCCTCCAGGGGCTCACCGGGGAGCTGTTTTTT.

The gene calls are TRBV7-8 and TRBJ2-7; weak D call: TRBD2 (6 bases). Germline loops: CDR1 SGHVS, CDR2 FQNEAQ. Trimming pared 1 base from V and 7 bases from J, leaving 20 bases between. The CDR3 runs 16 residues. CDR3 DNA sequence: TGTGCCAGCAGCTTAGGCTTCCGGGACTCCGCGTCAGAGCAGTACTTC. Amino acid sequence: CASSLGFRDSASEQYF. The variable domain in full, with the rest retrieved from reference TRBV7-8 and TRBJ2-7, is GAGVSQSPRYKVAKRGQDVALRCDPISGHVSLFWYQQALGQGPEFLTYFQNEAQLDKSGLPSDRFFAERPEGSVSTLKIQRTQQEDSAVYLCASSLGFRDSASEQYFGPGTRLTVT.

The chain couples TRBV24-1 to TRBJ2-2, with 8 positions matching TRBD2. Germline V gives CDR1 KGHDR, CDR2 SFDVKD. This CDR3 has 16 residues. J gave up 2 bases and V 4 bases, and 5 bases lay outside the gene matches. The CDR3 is CATSETAGVNTGELFF. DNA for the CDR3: TGTGCCACCAGTGAAACAGCGGGAGTTAACACCGGGGAGCTGTTTTTT.

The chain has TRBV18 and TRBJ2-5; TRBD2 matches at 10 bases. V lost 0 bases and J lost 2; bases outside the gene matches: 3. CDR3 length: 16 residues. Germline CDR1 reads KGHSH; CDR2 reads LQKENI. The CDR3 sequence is CASSPPSGRPQETQYF. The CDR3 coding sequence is TGTGCCAGCTCACCACCTAGCGGGAGGCCACAAGAGACCCAGTACTTC.

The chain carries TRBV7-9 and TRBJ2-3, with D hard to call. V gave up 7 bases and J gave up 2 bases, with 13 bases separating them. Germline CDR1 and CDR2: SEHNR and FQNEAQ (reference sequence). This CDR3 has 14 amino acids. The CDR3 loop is CASNPTIFTDTQYF. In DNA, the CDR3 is TGTGCCAGCAATCCTACGATCTTCACAGATACGCAGTATTTT. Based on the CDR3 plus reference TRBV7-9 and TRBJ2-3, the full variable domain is DTGVSQNPRHKITKRGQNVTFRCDPISEHNRLYWYRQTLGQGPEFLTYFQNEAQLEKSRLLSDRFSAERPKGSFSTLEIQRTEQGDSAMYLCASNPTIFTDTQYFGPGTRLTVL.

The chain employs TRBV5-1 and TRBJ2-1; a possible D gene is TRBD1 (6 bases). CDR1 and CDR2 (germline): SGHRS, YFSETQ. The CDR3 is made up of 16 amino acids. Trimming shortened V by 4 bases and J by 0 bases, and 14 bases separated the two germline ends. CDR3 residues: CASSLTTGSSYNEQFF. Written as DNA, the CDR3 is TGCGCCAGCAGCCTTACTACAGGGAGCTCCTACAATGAGCAGTTCTTC.

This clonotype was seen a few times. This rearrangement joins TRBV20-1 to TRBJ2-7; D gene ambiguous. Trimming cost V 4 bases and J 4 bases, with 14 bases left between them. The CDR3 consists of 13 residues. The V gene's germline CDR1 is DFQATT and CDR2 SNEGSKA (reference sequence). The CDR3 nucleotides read TGCAGTGCTACACCTGACCGGCGGTACGAGCAGTACTTC. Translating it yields CSATPDRRYEQYF.

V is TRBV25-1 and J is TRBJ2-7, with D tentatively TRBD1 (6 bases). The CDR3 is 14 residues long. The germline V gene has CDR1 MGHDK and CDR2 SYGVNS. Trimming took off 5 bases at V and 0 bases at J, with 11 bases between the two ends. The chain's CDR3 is CASSPGQHSYEQYF. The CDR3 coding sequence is TGTGCCAGCAGTCCAGGACAGCACTCCTACGAGCAGTACTTC.

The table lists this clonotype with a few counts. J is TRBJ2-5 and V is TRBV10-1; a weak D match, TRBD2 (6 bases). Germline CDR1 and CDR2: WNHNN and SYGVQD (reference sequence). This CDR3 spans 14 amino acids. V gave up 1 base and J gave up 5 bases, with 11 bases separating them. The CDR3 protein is CASSEFGGGETQYF. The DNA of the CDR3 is TGCGCCAGCAGTGAGTTCGGTGGGGGGGAGACCCAGTACTTC.

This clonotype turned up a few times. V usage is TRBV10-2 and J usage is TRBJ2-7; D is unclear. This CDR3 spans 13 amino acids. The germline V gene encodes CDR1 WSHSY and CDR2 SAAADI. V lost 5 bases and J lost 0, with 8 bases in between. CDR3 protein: CASSPKLSYEQYF. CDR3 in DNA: TGCGCCAGCAGTCCGAAACTCTCCTACGAGCAGTACTTC.

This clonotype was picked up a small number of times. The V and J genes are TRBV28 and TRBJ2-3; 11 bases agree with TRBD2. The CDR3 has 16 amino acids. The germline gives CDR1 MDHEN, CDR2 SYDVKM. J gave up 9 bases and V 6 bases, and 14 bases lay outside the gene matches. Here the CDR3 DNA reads TGTGCCAGCAGCCGGGGACTAGCGGAGGTAATAAGCACGCAGTATTTT. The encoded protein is CASSRGLAEVISTQYF.

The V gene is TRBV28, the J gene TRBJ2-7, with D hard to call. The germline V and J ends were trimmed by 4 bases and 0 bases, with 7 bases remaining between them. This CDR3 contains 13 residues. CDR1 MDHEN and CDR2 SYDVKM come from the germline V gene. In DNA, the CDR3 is TGTGCCAGCAGTTATAGTAACTCCTACGAGCAGTACTTC. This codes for CASSYSNSYEQYF.

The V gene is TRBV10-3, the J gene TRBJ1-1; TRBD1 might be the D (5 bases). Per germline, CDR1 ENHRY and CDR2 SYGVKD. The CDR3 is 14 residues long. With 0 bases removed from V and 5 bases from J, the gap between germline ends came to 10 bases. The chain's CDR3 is CAISESLGATEAFF. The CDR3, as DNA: TGTGCCATCAGTGAGTCGCTAGGGGCTACTGAAGCTTTCTTT.

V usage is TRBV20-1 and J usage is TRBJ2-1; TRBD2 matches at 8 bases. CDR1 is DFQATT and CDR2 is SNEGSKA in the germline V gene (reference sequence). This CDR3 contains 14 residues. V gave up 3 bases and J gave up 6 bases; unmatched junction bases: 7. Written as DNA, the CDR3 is TGCAGTGCTAGTCTGACTAGCGCTGTCAATGAGCAGTTCTTC. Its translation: CSASLTSAVNEQFF.

The chain's CDR3 is CASSLVWGNNEQFF. The CDR3 DNA sequence: TGTGCCAGCAGCTTGGTCTGGGGTAACAATGAGCAGTTCTTC. The chain combines TRBV5-6 with TRBJ2-1, with D unresolved. Germline CDR1 reads SGHDT; CDR2 reads YYEEEE. The CDR3 loop spans 14 amino acids. The germline V and J ends were trimmed by 0 bases and 5 bases, with 9 bases remaining between them.

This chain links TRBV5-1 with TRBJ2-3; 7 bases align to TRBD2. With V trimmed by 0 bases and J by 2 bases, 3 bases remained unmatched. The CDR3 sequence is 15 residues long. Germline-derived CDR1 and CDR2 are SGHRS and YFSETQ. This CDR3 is CASSLEGLNTDTQYF. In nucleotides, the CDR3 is TGCGCCAGCAGCTTGGAGGGACTAAACACAGATACGCAGTATTTT.

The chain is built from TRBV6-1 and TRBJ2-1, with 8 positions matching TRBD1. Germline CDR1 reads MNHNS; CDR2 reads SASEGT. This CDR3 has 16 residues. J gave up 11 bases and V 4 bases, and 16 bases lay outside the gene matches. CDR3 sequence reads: CASSGLGTGKEDKQFF. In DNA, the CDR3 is TGTGCCAGCAGTGGCCTGGGGACAGGAAAAGAAGATAAGCAGTTCTTC.

Here the CDR3 reads CSVEGAGGQPQHF. The CDR3 DNA reads as TGCAGCGTAGAGGGAGCGGGGGGTCAGCCCCAGCATTTT. The chain links TRBV29-1 to TRBJ1-5; maybe TRBD1 (5 bases). Germline V gene data show CDR1 as SQVTM and CDR2 as ANQGSEA. V gave up 6 bases and J gave up 6 bases, with 15 bases separating them. There are 13 residues in the CDR3. The variable domain in full, with the rest retrieved from reference TRBV29-1 and TRBJ1-5, is SAVISQKPSRDICQRGTSLTIQCQVDSQVTMMFWYRQQPGQSLTLIATANQGSEATYESGFVIDKFPISRPNLTFSTLTVSNMSPEDSSIYLCSVEGAGGQPQHFGDGTRLSIL.

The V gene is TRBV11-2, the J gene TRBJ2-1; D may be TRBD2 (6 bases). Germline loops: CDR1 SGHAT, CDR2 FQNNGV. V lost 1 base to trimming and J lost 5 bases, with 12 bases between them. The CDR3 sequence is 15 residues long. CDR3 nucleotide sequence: TGTGCCAGCAGCTTAGTGGCGGGACCCAACAATGAGCAGTTCTTC. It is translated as CASSLVAGPNNEQFF.

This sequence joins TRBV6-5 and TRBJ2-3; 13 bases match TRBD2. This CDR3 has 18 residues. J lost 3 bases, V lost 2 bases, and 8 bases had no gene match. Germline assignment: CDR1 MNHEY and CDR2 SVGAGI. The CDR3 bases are TGTGCCAGCAGTTACAGGGGGGGACTAGCGGGGCAAACAGATACGCAGTATTTT. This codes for CASSYRGGLAGQTDTQYF.

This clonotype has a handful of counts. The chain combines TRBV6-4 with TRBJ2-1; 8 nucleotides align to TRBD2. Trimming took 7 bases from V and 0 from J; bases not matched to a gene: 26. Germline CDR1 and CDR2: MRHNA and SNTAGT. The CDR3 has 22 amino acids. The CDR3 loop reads CASTVMVMGGAASGLSYNEQFF. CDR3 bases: TGTGCCAGCACGGTGATGGTGATGGGGGGCGCCGCTAGCGGGCTCTCCTACAATGAGCAGTTCTTC.

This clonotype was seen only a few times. The CDR3 here is CASSLTVIGSNSPLHF. The CDR3 DNA reads TGCGCCAGCAGCTTGACAGTCATCGGCAGTAATTCACCCCTCCACTTT. The V call is TRBV5-1, the J call TRBJ1-6; no definite D call. CDR3 length equals 16 residues. CDR1 and CDR2 (germline): SGHRS, YFSETQ. Deletions cut 1 base from V and 6 bases from J, with 14 bases between.

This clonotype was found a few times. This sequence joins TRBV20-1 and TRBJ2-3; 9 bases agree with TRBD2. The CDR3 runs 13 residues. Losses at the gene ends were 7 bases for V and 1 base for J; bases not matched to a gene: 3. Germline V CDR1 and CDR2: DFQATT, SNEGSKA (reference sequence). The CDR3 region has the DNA TGCAGTGGCCGCGGGAGGGGCACAGATACGCAGTATTTT. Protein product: CSGRGRGTDTQYF.

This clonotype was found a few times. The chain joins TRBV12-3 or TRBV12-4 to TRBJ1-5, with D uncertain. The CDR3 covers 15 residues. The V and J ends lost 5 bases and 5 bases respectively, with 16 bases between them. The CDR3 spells CASSPGPAKDQPQHF. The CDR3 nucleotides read TGTGCCAGCAGTCCCGGGCCCGCGAAGGATCAGCCCCAGCATTTT.

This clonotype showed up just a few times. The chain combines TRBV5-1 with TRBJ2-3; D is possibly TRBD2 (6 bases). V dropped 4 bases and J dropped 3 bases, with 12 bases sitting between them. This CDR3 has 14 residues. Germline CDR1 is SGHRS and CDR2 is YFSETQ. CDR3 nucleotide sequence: TGCGCCAGCAGCCATAGTCGGGGGACAGATACGCAGTATTTT. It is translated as CASSHSRGTDTQYF.

CDR3 amino acids: CASSHRRLVVSGELFF. The CDR3 DNA is TGTGCCAGCAGCCACCGACGATTGGTGGTTTCCGGGGAGCTGTTTTTT. The chain links TRBV13 to TRBJ2-2; D remains ambiguous. Germline V CDR1 and CDR2: PRHDT, FYEKMQ (reference sequence). Trimming removed 5 bases at V and 6 bases at J, with 19 bases between. The CDR3 length is 16 residues.

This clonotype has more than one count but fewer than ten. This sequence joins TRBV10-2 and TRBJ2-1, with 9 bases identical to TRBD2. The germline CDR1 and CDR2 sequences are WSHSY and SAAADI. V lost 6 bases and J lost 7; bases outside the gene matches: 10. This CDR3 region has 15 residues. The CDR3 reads CASSPVLAGRNEQFF. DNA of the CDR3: TGCGCCAGCAGCCCGGTACTAGCGGGTCGTAATGAGCAGTTCTTC.

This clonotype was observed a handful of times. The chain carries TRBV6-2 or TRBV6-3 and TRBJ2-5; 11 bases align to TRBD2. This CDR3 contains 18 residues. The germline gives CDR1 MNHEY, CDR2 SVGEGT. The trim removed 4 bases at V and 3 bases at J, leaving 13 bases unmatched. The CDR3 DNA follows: TGTGCCAGCAGTTCACGGGTAGCGGGAGGGCCCCTAAAAGAGACCCAGTACTTC. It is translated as CASSSRVAGGPLKETQYF.